This section outlines one T cell receptor (beta chain) sequence together with its context. Its target is not known. The sample originates from a study of siplizumab effects on memory and regulatory T cells. Study conclusions and caveats: No assignable naive or memory phenotype existed for roughly 80-96% of proliferating CD4+ or CD8+ clones. Memory T cells appeared less diverse than naive cells, which seemed to contribute substantially to alloresponse.

V dropped 8 bases and J dropped 5 bases, with 15 bases sitting between them. CDR1 and CDR2 (germline): SGHTA, FQGNSA. The length of the CDR3 is 13 residues. Using immunoSEQ multiplex PCR, the repertoire was profiled, and TCRdb retains in-frame clones only, with some absent. The sample contains about 100,000 clones, around 94% of which appear only once. V usage is TRBV7-2 and J usage is TRBJ1-2, with D possibly TRBD1 on 6 matching bases. This TCR derives from a human donor in good health. Sequencing input: Tregs sorted from blood. This chain's CDR3 is CASPPRGGYGYTF. The CDR3 bases are TGTGCCAGCCCCCCCAGGGGAGGGTATGGCTACACCTTC. Drawing the rest from reference TRBV7-2 and TRBJ1-2, the complete variable domain is GAGVSQSPSNKVTEKGKDVELRCDPISGHTALYWYRQSLGQGLEFLIYFQGNSAPDKSGLPSDRFSAERTGGSVSTLTIQRTQQEDSAVYLCASPPRGGYGYTFGSGTRLTVV.